These 19 T cell receptor beta chains share one sample of origin, sequenced in a study of monozygotic twins with cystic fibrosis. Produced via immunoSEQ multiplex PCR; TCRdb's table is partial and in-frame only. The sample includes approximately 32,000 clones, approximately 97% of them seen just once. The specimen was blood. The receptors come from a girl aged 2 to 9 with cystic fibrosis.

The table lists this clone with a count of one. The chain links TRBV6-4 to TRBJ1-5, with unresolved D. Per the germline V gene, CDR1 is MRHNA and CDR2 is SNTAGT. Trimming took off 3 bases at V and 5 bases at J, with 8 bases between the two ends. The CDR3 consists of 13 residues. The CDR3 bases are TGTGCCAGCAGTGAAGGACGGGATCAGCCCCAGCATTTT. Protein product: CASSEGRDQPQHF.

This rearrangement joins TRBV5-4 to TRBJ2-2, with D unclear. Trimming stripped 7 bases from V and 1 base from J, with 14 bases between. Germline CDR1 reads SGHNT; CDR2 reads YYREEE (reference sequence). The CDR3 consists of 15 residues. The CDR3 DNA is TGTGCCAGCTCCCGCCCACAGATGAACACCGGGGAGCTGTTTTTT. Residues: CASSRPQMNTGELFF.

The chain couples TRBV5-6 to TRBJ2-1; 7 bases fit TRBD1. J lost 13 bases, V lost 0 bases, and 4 bases had no gene match. Looked up from germline, CDR1 is SGHDT and CDR2 is YYEEEE. The CDR3 covers 12 residues. Here the CDR3 reads CASSLGTGIQFF. The CDR3 nucleotides are TGTGCCAGCAGCTTGGGGACAGGTATACAGTTCTTC.

V is TRBV7-9 and J is TRBJ2-3; no clear D gene. Germline V gene data show CDR1 as SEHNR and CDR2 as FQNEAQ (reference sequence). Between the trimmed V and J ends, which lost 6 bases and 2 bases, there was a span of 6 bases. CDR3 length equals 12 residues. CDR3 protein: CASRDNTDTQYF. The CDR3 DNA follows: TGTGCCAGCAGGGATAACACAGATACGCAGTATTTT.

The chain couples TRBV19 to TRBJ2-1; 13 bases are shared with TRBD2. Germline-derived CDR1 and CDR2 are LNHDA and SQIVND (reference sequence). V dropped 5 bases and J dropped 4; count of bases not matched to a gene: 5. The CDR3 length is 16 residues. The CDR3 protein is CASSLTGLAGYNEQFF. CDR3 sequence (DNA): TGTGCCAGTAGTCTGACGGGACTAGCGGGATACAATGAGCAGTTCTTC.

This clone was recorded once. DNA of the CDR3: TGTGCCAGCAGCAAAACCCCGGGACAGGGGAATGAGCAGTTCTTC. Protein product: CASSKTPGQGNEQFF. V and J are TRBV7-8 and TRBJ2-1, with TRBD1 identical over 10 bases. CDR3 length equals 15 residues. J gave up 7 bases and V 5 bases, and 8 bases lay outside the gene matches. CDR1 is SGHVS, CDR2 FQNEAQ, per germline. The full variable domain, rest sourced from reference TRBV7-8 and TRBJ2-1, is GAGVSQSPRYKVAKRGQDVALRCDPISGHVSLFWYQQALGQGPEFLTYFQNEAQLDKSGLPSDRFFAERPEGSVSTLKIQRTQQEDSAVYLCASSKTPGQGNEQFFGPGTRLTVL.

The V and J genes are TRBV7-8 and TRBJ2-1, with TRBD2 as a possible D gene (5 bases). V dropped 1 base and J dropped 8 bases, with 24 bases sitting between them. CDR1 and CDR2 from the germline V gene are SGHVS and FQNEAQ. The CDR3 spans 18 residues. The CDR3 coding sequence is TGTGCCAGCAGCTTAGGCGCAATACCTTTAGCGAAACTCCATGAGCAGTTCTTC. Protein: CASSLGAIPLAKLHEQFF.

The V gene is TRBV30, the J gene TRBJ1-1, with D tentatively TRBD1 (5 bases). Per the germline V gene, CDR1 is GTSNPN and CDR2 is SVGIG (reference sequence). The CDR3 runs to 13 residues. Trimming removed 3 bases at V and 4 bases at J, with 12 bases between. This chain's CDR3 is CAWRERGGTEAFF. The CDR3 nucleotides read TGTGCCTGGAGGGAGCGGGGCGGCACTGAAGCTTTCTTT.

The chain recombines TRBV5-1 with TRBJ2-5; 11 bases map to TRBD2. CDR1 and CDR2 from the germline V gene are SGHRS and YFSETQ. This CDR3 has 17 residues. V shed 1 base and J 1 base; nucleotides not matched to a gene: 6. CDR3 in DNA: TGCGCCAGCAGCTTGCGGCTAGCGGGAGGCATCCAAGAGACCCAGTACTTC. It is translated as CASSLRLAGGIQETQYF.

The V and J genes are TRBV10-3 and TRBJ2-7; TRBD1 aligns across 10 bases. CDR3 length: 14 amino acids. V lost 4 bases, J lost 3 bases, and 3 bases stayed unmatched. Germline V gene lookup returns CDR1 ENHRY and CDR2 SYGVKD. CDR3 in amino acids: CAISVGDRGYEQYF. In DNA, the CDR3 is TGTGCCATCAGTGTAGGGGACAGGGGCTACGAGCAGTACTTC.

The chain employs TRBV2 and TRBJ1-2; a possible D gene is TRBD1 (5 bases). V was shortened by 6 bases and J by 5 bases, with 13 bases between the two germline ends. The CDR3 has 13 residues. The germline CDR1 and CDR2 sequences are SNHLY and FYNNEI. The CDR3 is CASRPEQGYGYTF. The CDR3 bases are TGTGCCAGCAGGCCAGAGCAGGGTTATGGCTACACCTTC.

The chain's CDR3 is CAISESGTGKAGELFF. CDR3 sequence (DNA): TGTGCCATCAGTGAGTCCGGGACAGGGAAGGCCGGGGAGCTGTTTTTT. J is TRBJ2-2 and V is TRBV10-3, with 9 bases identical to TRBD1. In germline, CDR1 is ENHRY, CDR2 SYGVKD. This CDR3 spans 16 amino acids. The trim removed 0 bases at V and 6 bases at J, leaving 5 bases unmatched.

The rearrangement links TRBV19 to TRBJ1-1; D remains unclear. The CDR3 loop spans 16 amino acids. Trimming shortened V by 0 bases and J by 1 base, and 12 bases separated the two germline ends. The germline V gene has CDR1 LNHDA and CDR2 SQIVND (reference sequence). For the CDR3, the DNA is TGTGCCAGTAGTATAGACGGCGGACGGCCGAACACTGAAGCTTTCTTT. This gives the protein CASSIDGGRPNTEAFF.

This clone has just one count. This chain joins TRBV5-6 and TRBJ2-2; D not resolved. The V gene's germline CDR1 is SGHDT and CDR2 YYEEEE. The germline V and J ends were trimmed by 0 bases and 1 base, with 13 bases remaining between them. The CDR3 spans 17 residues. CDR3 sequence reads: CASSLASRALNTGELFF. The CDR3 coding sequence is TGTGCCAGCAGCTTGGCCAGTAGGGCTTTGAACACCGGGGAGCTGTTTTTT. Using reference TRBV5-6 and TRBJ2-2 for the parts outside the CDR3, the full variable domain is DAGVTQSPTHLIKTRGQQVTLRCSPKSGHDTVSWYQQALGQGPQFIFQYYEEEERQRGNFPDRFSGHQFPNYSSELNVNALLLGDSALYLCASSLASRALNTGELFFGEGSRLTVL.

This clone was picked up one time. V gene TRBV4-1 combines with J gene TRBJ2-4; 10 positions agree with TRBD2. The CDR3 covers 19 residues. The V gene's germline CDR1 is MGHRA and CDR2 YSYEKL. V was clipped by 1 base and J by 0 bases; unmatched bases: 9. In DNA form, the CDR3 reads TGCGCCAGCAGCCAAGCGGCTAGCGGGAGCGACCTAGCCAAAAACATTCAGTACTTC. Its translation is CASSQAASGSDLAKNIQYF.

The genes are TRBV27 and TRBJ2-7; D gene uncertain. V lost 2 bases, J lost 5 bases, and 4 bases lay in between. The CDR3 length is 11 residues. The germline V gene has CDR1 MNHEY and CDR2 SMNVEV (reference sequence). The DNA of the CDR3 is TGTGCCAGCAGTTTAGGTCACGAGCAGTACTTC. This encodes CASSLGHEQYF.

The chain uses TRBV9 and TRBJ1-2, with 9 positions matching TRBD1. Trimming took 1 base from V and 5 from J; bases not matched to a gene: 3. Germline CDR1 and CDR2: SGDLS and YYNGEE. The CDR3 length is 14 residues. The CDR3 sequence: CASSVTGGAYGYTF. The CDR3, as DNA: TGTGCCAGCAGCGTAACAGGGGGCGCATATGGCTACACCTTC.

The CDR3 sequence is CSAPNPAGVSYNEQFF. Written as DNA, the CDR3 is TGCAGCGCCCCCAACCCAGCGGGAGTCTCCTACAATGAGCAGTTCTTC. This rearrangement joins TRBV29-1 to TRBJ2-1, with 8 bases identical to TRBD2. The CDR3 sequence is 16 residues long. CDR1 and CDR2 from the germline V gene are SQVTM and ANQGSEA. V dropped 7 bases and J dropped 0; count of bases not matched to a gene: 11.

The rearrangement joins TRBV4-1 to TRBJ1-4, with D hard to call. The V and J ends lost 4 bases and 6 bases respectively, with 18 bases between them. This CDR3 region has 16 residues. Germline V gene sequence: CDR1 MGHRA, CDR2 YSYEKL. The CDR3 DNA reads as TGCGCCAGCAGCCCAAAGACTGTGGGCCCCGATGAAAAACTGTTTTTT. This gives the protein CASSPKTVGPDEKLFF.